The entry below gives a single T cell receptor (beta chain) sequence along with its context. The sample belongs to a study of blood T cell repertoires in COVID-19. Study-level information: From the United States, Italy and Spain came samples of acute and convalescent COVID-19. Nucleic acid was either cDNA or gDNA, and it came from T cells, B-cell-depleted T cells, or PBMCs.

The repertoire was sequenced with immunoSEQ multiplex PCR; TCRdb's copy has only in-frame clones and lacks some. The sample has some 130,000 clones; 75% to 85% are singletons. J was trimmed by 8 bases and V by 3 bases; bases with no gene match: 6. The CDR3 has 15 amino acids. The germline gives CDR1 SGHTS, CDR2 YDEGEE. The rearrangement joins TRBV5-8 to TRBJ2-1; 12 positions match TRBD2. Sequencing used peripheral blood. The receptor was isolated from a woman older than 75 with acute or convalescent COVID-19. DNA for the CDR3: TGTGCCAGCAGCTCCGGACTAGCGGGATTCTATGAGCAGTTCTTC. Translated, it gives CASSSGLAGFYEQFF.